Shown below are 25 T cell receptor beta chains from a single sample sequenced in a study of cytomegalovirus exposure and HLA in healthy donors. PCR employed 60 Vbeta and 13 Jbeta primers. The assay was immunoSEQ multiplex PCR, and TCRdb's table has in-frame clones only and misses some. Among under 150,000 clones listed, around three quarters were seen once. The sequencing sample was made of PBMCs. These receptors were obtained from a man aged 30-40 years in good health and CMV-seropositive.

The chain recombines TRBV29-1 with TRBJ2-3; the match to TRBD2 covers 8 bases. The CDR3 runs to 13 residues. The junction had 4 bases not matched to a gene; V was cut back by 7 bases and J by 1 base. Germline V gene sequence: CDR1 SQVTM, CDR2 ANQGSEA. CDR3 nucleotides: TGCAGCGCTCCGACTAGCGGCACAGATACGCAGTATTTT. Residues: CSAPTSGTDTQYF.

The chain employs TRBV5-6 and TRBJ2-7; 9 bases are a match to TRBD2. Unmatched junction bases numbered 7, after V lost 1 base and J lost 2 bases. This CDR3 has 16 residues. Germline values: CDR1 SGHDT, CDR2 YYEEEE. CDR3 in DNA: TGTGCCAGCAGCTTGAGATGGTCTAGCGGGGCCTACGAGCAGTACTTC. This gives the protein CASSLRWSSGAYEQYF. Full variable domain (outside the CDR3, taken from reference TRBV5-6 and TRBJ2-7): DAGVTQSPTHLIKTRGQQVTLRCSPKSGHDTVSWYQQALGQGPQFIFQYYEEEERQRGNFPDRFSGHQFPNYSSELNVNALLLGDSALYLCASSLRWSSGAYEQYFGPGTRLTVT.

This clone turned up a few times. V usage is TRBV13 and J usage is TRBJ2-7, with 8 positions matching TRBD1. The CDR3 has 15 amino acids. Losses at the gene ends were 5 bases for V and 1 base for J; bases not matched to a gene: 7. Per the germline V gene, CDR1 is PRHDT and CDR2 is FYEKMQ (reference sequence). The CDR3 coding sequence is TGTGCCAGCAGCCCCCTTCGACAGGGGTCCTACGAGCAGTACTTC. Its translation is CASSPLRQGSYEQYF.

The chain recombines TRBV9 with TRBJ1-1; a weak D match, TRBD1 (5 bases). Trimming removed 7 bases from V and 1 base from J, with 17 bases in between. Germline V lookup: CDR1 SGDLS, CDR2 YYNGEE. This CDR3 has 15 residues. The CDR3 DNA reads TGTGCCAGCTCACCCTGGGGGGGGAAGAACACTGAAGCTTTCTTT. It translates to CASSPWGGKNTEAFF.

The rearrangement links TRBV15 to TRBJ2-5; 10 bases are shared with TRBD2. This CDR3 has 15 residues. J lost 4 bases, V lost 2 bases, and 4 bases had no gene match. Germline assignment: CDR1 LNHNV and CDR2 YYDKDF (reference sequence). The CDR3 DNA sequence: TGTGCCACCAGCAGATTCTTAGCGGGAGGAGAGACCCAGTACTTC. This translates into CATSRFLAGGETQYF.

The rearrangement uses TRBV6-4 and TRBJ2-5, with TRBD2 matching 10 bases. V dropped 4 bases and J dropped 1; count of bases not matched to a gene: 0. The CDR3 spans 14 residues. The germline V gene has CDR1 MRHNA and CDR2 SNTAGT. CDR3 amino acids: CASSASGGQETQYF. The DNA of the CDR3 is TGTGCCAGCAGTGCTAGCGGGGGCCAAGAGACCCAGTACTTC.

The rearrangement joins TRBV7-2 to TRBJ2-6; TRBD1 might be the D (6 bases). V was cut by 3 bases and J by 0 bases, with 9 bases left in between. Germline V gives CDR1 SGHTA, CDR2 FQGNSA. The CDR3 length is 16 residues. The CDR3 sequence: CASSFRGGSGANVLTF. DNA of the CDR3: TGTGCCAGCAGCTTTAGAGGGGGCTCTGGGGCCAACGTCCTGACTTTC.

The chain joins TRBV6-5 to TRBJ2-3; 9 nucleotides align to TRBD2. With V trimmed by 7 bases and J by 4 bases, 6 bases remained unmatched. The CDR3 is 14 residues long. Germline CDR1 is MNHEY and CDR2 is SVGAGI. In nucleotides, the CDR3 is TGTGCCAGCACCACGACTAGCGGCGCAGATACGCAGTATTTT. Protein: CASTTTSGADTQYF.

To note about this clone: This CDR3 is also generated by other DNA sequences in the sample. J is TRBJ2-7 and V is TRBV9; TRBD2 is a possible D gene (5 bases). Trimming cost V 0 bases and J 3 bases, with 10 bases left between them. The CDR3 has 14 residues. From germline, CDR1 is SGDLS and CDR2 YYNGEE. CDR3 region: CASSVGGSGYEQYF. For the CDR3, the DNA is TGTGCCAGCAGCGTAGGGGGAAGCGGCTACGAGCAGTACTTC.

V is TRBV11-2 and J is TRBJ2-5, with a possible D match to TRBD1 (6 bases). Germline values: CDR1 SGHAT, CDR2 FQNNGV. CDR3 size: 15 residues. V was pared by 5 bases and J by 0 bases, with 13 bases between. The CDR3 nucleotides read TGTGCCAGCAGCCGGAATACAGGGAACCAAGAGACCCAGTACTTC. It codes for CASSRNTGNQETQYF.

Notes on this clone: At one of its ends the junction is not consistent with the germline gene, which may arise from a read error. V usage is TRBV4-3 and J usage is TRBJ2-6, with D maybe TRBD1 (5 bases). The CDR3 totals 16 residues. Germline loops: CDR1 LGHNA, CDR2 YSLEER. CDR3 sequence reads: CASSQEVLSGANGLTF. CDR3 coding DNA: TGCGCCAGCAGCCAAGAGGTACTGTCTGGGGCCAACGGCCTGACTTTC.

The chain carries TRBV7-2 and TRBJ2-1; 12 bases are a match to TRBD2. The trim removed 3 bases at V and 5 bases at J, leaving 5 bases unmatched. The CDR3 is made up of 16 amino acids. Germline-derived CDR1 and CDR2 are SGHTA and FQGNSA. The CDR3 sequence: CASSFRLAGAHNEQFF. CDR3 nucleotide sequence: TGTGCCAGCAGCTTTCGACTAGCGGGGGCCCACAATGAGCAGTTCTTC. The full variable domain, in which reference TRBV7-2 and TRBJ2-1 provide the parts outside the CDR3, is GAGVSQSPSNKVTEKGKDVELRCDPISGHTALYWYRQSLGQGLEFLIYFQGNSAPDKSGLPSDRFSAERTGGSVSTLTIQRTQQEDSAVYLCASSFRLAGAHNEQFFGPGTRLTVL.

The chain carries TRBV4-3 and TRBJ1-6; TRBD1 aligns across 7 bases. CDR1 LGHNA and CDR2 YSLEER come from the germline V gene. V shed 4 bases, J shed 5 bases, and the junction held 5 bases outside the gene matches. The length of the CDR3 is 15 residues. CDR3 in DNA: TGCGCCAGCAGCCTAGACGGGACAGATAATTCACCCCTCCACTTT. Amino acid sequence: CASSLDGTDNSPLHF.

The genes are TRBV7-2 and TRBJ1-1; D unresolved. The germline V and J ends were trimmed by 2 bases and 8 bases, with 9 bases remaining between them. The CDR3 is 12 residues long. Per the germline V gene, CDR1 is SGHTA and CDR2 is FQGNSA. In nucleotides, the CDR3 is TGTGCCAGCAGCTTACGTCCCGGGGAAGCTTTCTTT. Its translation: CASSLRPGEAFF. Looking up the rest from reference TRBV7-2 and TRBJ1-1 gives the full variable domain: GAGVSQSPSNKVTEKGKDVELRCDPISGHTALYWYRQSLGQGLEFLIYFQGNSAPDKSGLPSDRFSAERTGGSVSTLTIQRTQQEDSAVYLCASSLRPGEAFFGQGTRLTVV.

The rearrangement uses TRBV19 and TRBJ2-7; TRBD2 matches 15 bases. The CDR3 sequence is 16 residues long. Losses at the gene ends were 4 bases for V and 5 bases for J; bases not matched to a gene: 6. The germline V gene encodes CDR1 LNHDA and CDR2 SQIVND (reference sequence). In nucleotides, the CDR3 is TGTGCCAGTAGTAATGGACTAGCGGGAGGGCCTAACGAGCAGTACTTC. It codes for CASSNGLAGGPNEQYF.

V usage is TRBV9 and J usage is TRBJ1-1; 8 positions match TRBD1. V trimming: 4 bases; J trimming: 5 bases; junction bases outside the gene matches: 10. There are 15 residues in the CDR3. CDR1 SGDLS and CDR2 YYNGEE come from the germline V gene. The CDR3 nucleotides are TGTGCCAGCAGCAGAAGGACAGGGAAGGAAACTGAAGCTTTCTTT. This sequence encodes CASSRRTGKETEAFF. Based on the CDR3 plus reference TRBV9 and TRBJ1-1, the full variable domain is DSGVTQTPKHLITATGQRVTLRCSPRSGDLSVYWYQQSLDQGLQFLIQYYNGEERAKGNILERFSAQQFPDLHSELNLSSLELGDSALYFCASSRRTGKETEAFFGQGTRLTVV.

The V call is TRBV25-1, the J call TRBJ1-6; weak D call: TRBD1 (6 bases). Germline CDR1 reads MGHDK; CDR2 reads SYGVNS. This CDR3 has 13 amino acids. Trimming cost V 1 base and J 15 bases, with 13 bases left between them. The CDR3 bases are TGTGCCAGCAGTGAATGGTGGCAGGGGCGCCTCCACTTT. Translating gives CASSEWWQGRLHF.

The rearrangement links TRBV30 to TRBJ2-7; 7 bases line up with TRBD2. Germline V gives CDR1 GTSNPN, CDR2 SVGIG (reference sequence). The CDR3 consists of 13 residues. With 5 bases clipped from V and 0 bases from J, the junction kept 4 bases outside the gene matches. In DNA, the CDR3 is TGTGCCTGGGACAGCGGGGTCTCCTACGAGCAGTACTTC. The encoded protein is CAWDSGVSYEQYF.

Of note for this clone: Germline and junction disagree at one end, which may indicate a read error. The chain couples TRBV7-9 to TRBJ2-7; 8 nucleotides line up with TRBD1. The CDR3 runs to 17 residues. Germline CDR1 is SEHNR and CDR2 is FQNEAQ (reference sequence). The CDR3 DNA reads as TGTTCCAGCAGCAGTCCAGACCGGACAGGGACCTCTTACGAGCAGTACTTC. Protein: CSSSSPDRTGTSYEQYF.

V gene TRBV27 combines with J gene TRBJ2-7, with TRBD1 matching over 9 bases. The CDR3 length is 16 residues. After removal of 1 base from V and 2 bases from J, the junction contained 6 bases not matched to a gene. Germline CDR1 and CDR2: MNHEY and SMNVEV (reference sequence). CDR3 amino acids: CASSLLGGTGPYEQYF. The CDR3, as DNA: TGTGCCAGCAGTTTATTAGGCGGGACAGGGCCCTACGAGCAGTACTTC.

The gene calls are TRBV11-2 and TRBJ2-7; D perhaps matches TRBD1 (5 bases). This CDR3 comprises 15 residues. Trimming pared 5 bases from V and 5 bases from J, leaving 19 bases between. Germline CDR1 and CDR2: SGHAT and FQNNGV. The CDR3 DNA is TGTGCCAGCAGCGCCCTTTTAGGGGCAGGGAACGAGCAGTACTTC. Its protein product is CASSALLGAGNEQYF.

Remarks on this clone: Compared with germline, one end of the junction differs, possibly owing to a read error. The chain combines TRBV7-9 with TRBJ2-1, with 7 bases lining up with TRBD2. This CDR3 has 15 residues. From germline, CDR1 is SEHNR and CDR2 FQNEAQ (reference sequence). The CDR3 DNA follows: TGTTCCAGCAGCTTCGGACTAGGGCGATTCGATGAGCAGTTCTTC. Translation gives CSSSFGLGRFDEQFF.

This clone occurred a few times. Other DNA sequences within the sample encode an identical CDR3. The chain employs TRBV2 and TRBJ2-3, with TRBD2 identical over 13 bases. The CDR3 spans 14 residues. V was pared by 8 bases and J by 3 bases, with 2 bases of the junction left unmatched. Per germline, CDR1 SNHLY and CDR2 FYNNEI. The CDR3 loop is CASGLAGVTDTQYF. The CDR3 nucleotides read TGTGCCAGCGGACTAGCGGGGGTAACAGATACGCAGTATTTT.

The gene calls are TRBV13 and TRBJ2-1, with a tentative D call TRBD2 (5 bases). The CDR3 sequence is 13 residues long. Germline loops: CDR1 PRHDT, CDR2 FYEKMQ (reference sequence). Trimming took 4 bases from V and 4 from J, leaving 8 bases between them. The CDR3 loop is CASSSAGYNEQFF. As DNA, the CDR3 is TGTGCCAGCAGCTCGGCGGGTTACAATGAGCAGTTCTTC.

CDR3 sequence (DNA): TGCGCCAGCAGCCCACGGTCTGACTACAATGAGCAGTTCTTC. Amino acid sequence: CASSPRSDYNEQFF. This rearrangement joins TRBV5-1 to TRBJ2-1, with no clear D. The germline V gene has CDR1 SGHRS and CDR2 YFSETQ. This CDR3 spans 14 amino acids. The V gene lost 4 bases and the J gene lost 3 bases, with 11 bases spanning the gap.